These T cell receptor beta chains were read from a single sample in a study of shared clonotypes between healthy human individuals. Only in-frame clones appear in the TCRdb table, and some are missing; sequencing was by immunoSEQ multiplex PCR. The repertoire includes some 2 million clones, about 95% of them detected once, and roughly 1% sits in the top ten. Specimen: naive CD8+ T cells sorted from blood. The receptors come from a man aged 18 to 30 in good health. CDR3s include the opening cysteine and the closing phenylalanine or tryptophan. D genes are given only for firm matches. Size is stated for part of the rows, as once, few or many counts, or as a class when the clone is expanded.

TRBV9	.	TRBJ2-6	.	CASSVALDRSAGANVLTF	TGTGCCAGCAGCGTAGCCCTAGACAGATCGGCCGGGGCCAACGTCCTGACTTTC
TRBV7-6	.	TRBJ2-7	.	CASSLAGTDSYEQYF	TGTGCCAGCAGCTTAGCCGGGACGGACTCCTACGAGCAGTACTTC
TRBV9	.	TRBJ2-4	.	CASSAEEGPSKNIQYF	TGTGCCAGCAGCGCAGAGGAAGGACCTAGTAAAAACATTCAGTACTTC
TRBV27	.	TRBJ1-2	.	CASSFGGARPYGYTF	TGTGCCAGCAGTTTCGGAGGGGCGAGGCCATATGGCTACACCTTC
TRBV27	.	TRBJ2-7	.	CASSFRGREGYEQYF	TGTGCCAGCAGTTTCCGGGGCAGGGAAGGATACGAGCAGTACTTC
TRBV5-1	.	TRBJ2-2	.	CASSLWGTGELFF	TGCGCCAGCAGCTTGTGGGGAACCGGGGAGCTGTTTTTT
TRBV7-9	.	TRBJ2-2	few	CASSQTAVTGELFF	TGTGCCAGCAGCCAGACAGCAGTCACCGGGGAGCTGTTTTTT
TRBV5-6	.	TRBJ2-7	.	CASSFQDPYEQYF	TGTGCCAGCAGCTTCCAGGACCCCTACGAGCAGTACTTC
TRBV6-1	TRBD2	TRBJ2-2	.	CAGALAVANTGELFF	TGTGCCGGGGCACTAGCGGTCGCGAACACCGGGGAGCTGTTTTTT
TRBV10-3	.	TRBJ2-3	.	CAISEGSASTDTQYF	TGTGCCATCAGTGAAGGCTCTGCTAGCACAGATACGCAGTATTTT
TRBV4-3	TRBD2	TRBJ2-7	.	CASSQDPSGESSYEQYF	TGCGCCAGCAGCCAAGATCCTAGCGGAGAGAGCTCCTACGAGCAGTACTTC
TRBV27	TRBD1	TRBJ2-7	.	CASSTRQGYEQYF	TGTGCCAGCAGTACCCGACAGGGCTATGAGCAGTACTTC
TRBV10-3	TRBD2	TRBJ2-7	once	CAISEGRLAGVYEQYF	TGTGCCATCAGTGAGGGGAGGCTAGCGGGAGTATACGAGCAGTACTTC
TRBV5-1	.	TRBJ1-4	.	CASTAEGKKLFF	TGCGCCAGCACCGCGGAAGGAAAAAAACTGTTTTTT
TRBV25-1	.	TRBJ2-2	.	CASSASGGTGELFF	TGTGCCAGCAGTGCTTCTGGGGGGACCGGGGAGCTGTTTTTT
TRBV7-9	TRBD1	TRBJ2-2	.	CASSSTGGDGAGELFF	TGTGCCAGCAGCTCCACAGGGGGCGACGGGGCCGGGGAGCTGTTTTTT
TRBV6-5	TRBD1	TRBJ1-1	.	CASSYMDRSTEAFF	TGTGCCAGCAGTTACATGGACAGGTCCACTGAAGCTTTCTTT
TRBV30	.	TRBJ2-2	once	CAWSVESGELFF	TGTGCCTGGAGTGTAGAATCTGGGGAGCTGTTTTTT
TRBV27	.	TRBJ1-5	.	CASSFTADTPYQPQHF	TGTGCCAGCAGTTTTACGGCAGATACCCCTTATCAGCCCCAGCATTTT
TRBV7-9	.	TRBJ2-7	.	CASSQPDRNYEQYF	TGTGCCAGCAGCCAACCCGACAGAAACTACGAGCAGTACTTC
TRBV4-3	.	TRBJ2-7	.	CASSQDQVGGEFYEQYF	TGCGCCAGCAGCCAAGATCAGGTGGGGGGAGAGTTCTACGAGCAGTACTTC
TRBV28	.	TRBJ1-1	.	CASSRFGTGNTEAFF	TGTGCCAGCAGTCGTTTCGGGACTGGGAACACTGAAGCTTTCTTT
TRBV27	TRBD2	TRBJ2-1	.	CASSLVSGVGRYNEQFF	TGTGCCAGCAGTTTAGTTAGCGGGGTCGGCCGCTACAATGAGCAGTTCTTC
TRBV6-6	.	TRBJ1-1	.	CASSYASSGTEAFF	TGTGCCAGCAGTTACGCCAGTTCAGGGACTGAAGCTTTCTTT
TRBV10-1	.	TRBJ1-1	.	CASSEWGRGEAFF	TGCGCCAGCAGTGAGTGGGGGCGCGGAGAAGCTTTCTTT
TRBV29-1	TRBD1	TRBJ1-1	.	CSVPTGSYTEAFF	TGCAGCGTTCCGACAGGGTCATACACTGAAGCTTTCTTT
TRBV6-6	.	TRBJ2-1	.	CASSFLRNEQFF	TGTGCCAGCAGTTTTCTTCGCAATGAGCAGTTCTTC
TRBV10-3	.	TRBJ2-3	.	CAISEVAISTDTQYF	TGTGCCATCAGTGAAGTAGCGATCAGCACAGATACGCAGTATTTT
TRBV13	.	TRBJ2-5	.	CASSLVGGQETQYF	TGTGCCAGCAGCTTGGTGGGGGGCCAAGAGACCCAGTACTTC
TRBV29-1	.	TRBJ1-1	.	CSVEVGMRTEAFF	TGCAGCGTTGAGGTAGGGATGCGAACTGAAGCTTTCTTT
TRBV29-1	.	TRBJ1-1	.	CSVDTVDRNTEAFF	TGCAGCGTTGATACGGTAGACAGGAACACTGAAGCTTTCTTT
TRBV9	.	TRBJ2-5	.	CASSVESTGSQETQYF	TGTGCCAGCAGCGTAGAAAGCACAGGCTCTCAAGAGACCCAGTACTTC
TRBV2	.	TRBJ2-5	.	CASSEAGNWETQYF	TGTGCCAGCAGTGAAGCCGGAAACTGGGAGACCCAGTACTTC